This entry is about one TCR beta chain. The data stem from a study of blood T cell repertoires in COVID-19. Per the original data handling: Amplification from reference gene primers served as the basis for estimated nucleated cell counts. This table comes from immunoSEQ multiplex PCR, and its TCRdb copy is limited to in-frame clones, with some not included. V and J calls and clone size follow that table, whereas D and trimming were derived from the DNA. This sample yields about 140,000 clones, of which 86% are seen a single time; under 4.5% belongs to the top ten. Participants were placed into cohorts based on the clinical history they reported. The germline V and J ends were trimmed by 2 bases and 0 bases, with 7 bases remaining between them. From germline, CDR1 is KGHDR and CDR2 SFDVKD. The CDR3 is 15 residues long.

Material for sequencing was PBMCs or T cells enriched from blood (not recorded which). This chain joins TRBV24-1 and TRBJ1-5; D uncertain. This TCR was sampled from a man aged 50-59 years who had recovered from COVID-19. CDR3 sequence (DNA): TGTGCCACCAGTGATTCGAGAGATAGCAATCAGCCCCAGCATTTT. Translating gives CATSDSRDSNQPQHF.